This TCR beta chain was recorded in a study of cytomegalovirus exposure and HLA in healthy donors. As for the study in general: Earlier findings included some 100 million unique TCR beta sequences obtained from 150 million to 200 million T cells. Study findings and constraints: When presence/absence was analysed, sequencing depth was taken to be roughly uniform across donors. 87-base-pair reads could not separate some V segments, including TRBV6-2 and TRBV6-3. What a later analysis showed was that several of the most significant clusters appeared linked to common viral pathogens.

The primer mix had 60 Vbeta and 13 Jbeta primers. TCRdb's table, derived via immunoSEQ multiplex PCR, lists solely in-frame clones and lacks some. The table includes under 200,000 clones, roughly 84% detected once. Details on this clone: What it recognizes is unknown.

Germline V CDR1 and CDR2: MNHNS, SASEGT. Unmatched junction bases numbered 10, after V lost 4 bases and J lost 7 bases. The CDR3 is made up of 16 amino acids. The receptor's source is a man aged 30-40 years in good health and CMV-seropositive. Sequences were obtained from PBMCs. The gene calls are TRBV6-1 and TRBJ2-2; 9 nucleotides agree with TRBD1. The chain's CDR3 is CASSAIPQGAGGELFF. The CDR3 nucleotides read TGTGCCAGCAGTGCGATTCCACAGGGGGCGGGCGGGGAGCTGTTTTTT.